The rows below give T cell receptor beta chains drawn from one sample of a study of cytomegalovirus exposure and HLA in healthy donors. The table came from immunoSEQ multiplex PCR; TCRdb's copy has only in-frame clones and leaves some out. This repertoire shows 150,000 to 180,000 clones, 75% to 90% found once; its top ten account for 20% to 25%. Source material: PBMCs. These receptors were taken from a man younger than 35 in good health and CMV-seropositive. CDR3s include the opening cysteine and the closing phenylalanine or tryptophan. A D gene is named only where the DNA matches it firmly. Clone sizes are given selectively: once, few, many, or a class where the clone is expanded.

J	size	D	V	CDR3	DNA
TRBJ1-2	many	TRBD1	TRBV5-1	CASSLAGDSTGGYTF	TGCGCCAGCAGCTTGGCGGGGGACAGCACGGGTGGCTACACCTTC
TRBJ2-7	once	TRBD2	TRBV19	CASSPFGTSLYEQYF	TGTGCCAGTAGTCCCTTTGGGACTAGTCTCTACGAGCAGTACTTC
TRBJ1-5	NA	TRBD1	TRBV6-1	CASSEAGGHQPQHF	TGTGCCAGCAGTGAAGCAGGGGGCCATCAGCCCCAGCATTTT
TRBJ2-1	NA	NA	TRBV9	CASSVGGEDEQFF	TGTGCCAGCAGCGTTGGCGGGGAAGATGAGCAGTTCTTC
TRBJ1-4	NA	NA	TRBV5-1	CASSLAGSSNEKLFF	TGCGCCAGCAGCTTGGCGGGGTCGTCTAATGAAAAACTGTTTTTT
TRBJ1-3	NA	NA	TRBV7-6	CASSLGSAGSASGNTIYF	TGTGCCAGCAGCTTGGGGTCGGCAGGGTCCGCTTCAGGAAACACCATATATTTT
TRBJ2-7	NA	TRBD2	TRBV27	CASSLSGGADEQYF	TGTGCCAGCAGTCTTAGCGGGGGGGCCGACGAGCAGTACTTC
TRBJ1-2	few	TRBD1	TRBV30	CASRQGKDGYTF	TGTGCCTCTCGACAGGGGAAGGATGGCTACACCTTC
TRBJ2-6	NA	NA	TRBV4-3	CASSQQPGLSGANVLTF	TGCGCCAGCAGCCAGCAGCCAGGACTGTCCGGGGCCAACGTCCTGACTTTC
TRBJ2-5	NA	TRBD2	TRBV4-3	CASSLRLAGGQETQYF	TGCGCCAGCAGCCTTCGACTAGCGGGGGGGCAAGAGACCCAGTACTTC
TRBJ1-2	NA	NA	TRBV4-1	CASSQDRGGMRSYTF	TGCGCCAGCAGCCAAGATCGCGGAGGGATGAGGAGCTACACCTTC
TRBJ2-7	NA	TRBD1	TRBV9	CASSVGTGGIYEQYF	TGTGCCAGCAGCGTAGGGACAGGGGGCATCTACGAGCAGTACTTC
TRBJ1-6	NA	TRBD1	TRBV19	CASSIGPDRGHNSPLHF	TGTGCCAGTAGTATAGGGCCAGACAGGGGCCATAATTCACCCCTCCACTTT
TRBJ1-2	NA	NA	TRBV21-1	CASSKRGSPHPYGYTF	TGTGCCAGCAGCAAAAGGGGTAGTCCGCACCCATATGGCTACACCTTC
TRBJ1-1	NA	NA	TRBV6-6	CASTETHGGRTEAFF	TGTGCCAGCACGGAGACGCACGGGGGGCGGACTGAAGCTTTCTTT
TRBJ2-2	NA	NA	TRBV4-3	CASSQQAGANTGELFF	TGCGCCAGCAGCCAACAAGCGGGCGCGAACACCGGGGAGCTGTTTTTT
TRBJ2-1	NA	TRBD2	TRBV5-4	CASSPTSGVSYNEQFF	TGTGCCAGCAGCCCTACTAGCGGAGTCTCCTACAATGAGCAGTTCTTC
TRBJ2-7	NA	NA	TRBV5-1	CASSSDYYEQYF	TGCGCCAGCAGTTCGGACTACTACGAGCAGTACTTC
TRBJ1-1	NA	TRBD1	TRBV9	CASSPAGTGVNTEAFF	TGTGCCAGCAGCCCAGCCGGGACAGGGGTGAACACTGAAGCTTTCTTT
TRBJ2-2	NA	TRBD2	TRBV5-1	CASSPVGLAGGRGTGELFF	TGCGCCAGCAGCCCTGTGGGACTAGCGGGGGGCCGGGGCACCGGGGAGCTGTTTTTT
TRBJ2-2	NA	NA	TRBV19	CASSIVPFGAGELFF	TGTGCCAGTAGTATAGTCCCATTTGGGGCAGGGGAGCTGTTTTTT
TRBJ2-7	NA	NA	TRBV30	CAWSSQGYEQYF	TGTGCCTGGAGTAGCCAGGGGTACGAGCAGTACTTC
TRBJ2-7	NA	TRBD1	TRBV2	CASRNRQGSSYEQYF	TGTGCCAGCAGGAACCGACAGGGAAGCTCCTACGAGCAGTACTTC
TRBJ2-4	NA	TRBD2	TRBV2	CASRGTSGPAGNIQYF	TGTGCCAGCAGAGGGACTAGCGGGCCCGCGGGAAACATTCAGTACTTC
TRBJ1-3	NA	NA	TRBV6-5	CASSYSTASGNTIYF	TGTGCCAGCAGTTACTCCACAGCCTCTGGAAACACCATATATTTT
TRBJ2-7	once	NA	TRBV7-9	CATGHPTYEQYF	TGTGCCACCGGACACCCTACCTACGAGCAGTACTTC
TRBJ2-5	NA	TRBD1	TRBV2	CASTGQGIRQETQYF	TGTGCCAGCACCGGACAGGGGATTAGGCAAGAGACCCAGTACTTC
TRBJ2-1	NA	NA	TRBV5-1	CASSQQGSYNEQFF	TGCGCCAGCAGCCAACAGGGCTCCTACAATGAGCAGTTCTTC
TRBJ2-3	NA	TRBD1	TRBV18	CASSPPGQVHTDTQYF	TGTGCCAGCTCACCACCGGGACAGGTACACACAGATACGCAGTATTTT
TRBJ2-1	NA	NA	TRBV5-4	CASSKETEQFF	TGTGCCAGCAGCAAGGAGACGGAGCAGTTCTTC
TRBJ2-7	NA	TRBD1	TRBV7-6	CASSSPGQANYEQYF	TGTGCCAGCAGCTCGCCGGGACAGGCGAACTACGAGCAGTACTTC
TRBJ2-1	few	TRBD2	TRBV9	CASSVYTSGTSNEQFF	TGTGCCAGCAGCGTCTACACTAGCGGGACGAGCAATGAGCAGTTCTTC
TRBJ1-3	NA	TRBD1	TRBV19	CASSSRQGISGNTIYF	TGTGCCAGTAGTAGCCGACAGGGAATCTCTGGAAACACCATATATTTT